Below, one TCR beta chain is given with its context. It has no known antigen specificity. It has no much larger one-base neighbor in the sample; base qualities were not kept. These data come from a study of regulatory T cells in long-lasting Graves disease (dated by TCRdb to about 2021). Background on the whole study: Persistent Graves' disease was defined as antithyroid drug treatment for over 5 years with persistently positive TSH receptor autoantibodies. Peripheral blood TCR sequencing and RNA sequencing compared persistent Graves' disease patients with newly diagnosed Graves' disease patients. The study was conducted in China and was registered as a clinical trial. TCR sequencing covered around 13 persistent and some 20 newly diagnosed Graves' disease patients, some 35 samples in total. On average, persistent Graves' disease patients in the clinical cohort had been on antithyroid drugs for about 10.3 years. The research as a whole found: Only the TCR beta chain was sequenced and analyzed. Preferential use of TRBV28, TRBJ1-2 and TRBJ2-5 was observed in persistent disease, whereas TRBV20-1 and TRBJ2-1 were favored in newly diagnosed disease. The small sample size was acknowledged by the authors as a limitation that may reduce accuracy. Persistent Graves' disease patients showed lower TCR Shannon entropy and fewer highly expanded clones than newly diagnosed patients, suggesting clonal expansion. The study examined only peripheral blood because the primary lesion, thyroid tissue, could not be accessed. Persistent patients shared more public clonotypes among themselves (around 2,500) than newly diagnosed patients did (approximately 970).

This specimen's time point label, per the study, means: persistent/refractory GD, antithyroid drugs over 5 years with positive TRAb. For both TCR sequencing and RNA sequencing, RNA was extracted from PBMCs using TRIzol. Graves' disease was diagnosed according to American Thyroid Association guidelines. Patients for the study were recruited at an endocrinology department in Xi'an, China. From each patient, about 9 milliliters of peripheral blood was collected into an EDTA anticoagulant tube. PBMCs were isolated by Ficoll Paque Plus density gradient separation without further T cell sorting. RNA quality was checked with an Agilent 2100 Bioanalyzer and agarose gel, and concentration with a NanoDrop 2000. The method was multiplex PCR. The sequencing machine was an Illumina HiSeq 4000. To build TCR beta libraries, CDR3 regions were amplified by Arm-PCR using iRepertoire HTBI primers. Before sequencing, the PCR products went through gel purification. The paper's processing steps were these. Gene usage analysis of CDR3 amino acid clonotypes used the approximately 62 TRBV and more than 13 TRBJ segments found across samples. COPE and FqMerger were used to merge the filtered high-quality paired reads into contigs. BLAST was used to align contigs to IMGT TRBV, TRBD and TRBJ reference genes, and CDR3 was defined according to IMGT. Any clonotype with a frequency above 0.1% was counted as a highly expanded clone. Shannon entropy served as the measure of repertoire diversity, while the Gini coefficient captured V-J evenness. A clonotype found in more than one individual was treated as public. TCRdb's own reprocessing of the public reads used fastp at Q25 and MiXCR and kept productive beta chains. Merged by CDR3 protein, the rows form single entries marked with the most common genes and DNA. These V and J calls originate from TCRdb's pipeline instead of the authors' own analysis. This sample has roughly 500,000 distinct CDR3 sequences in its table, and 20% to 25% of those were observed once. The ten largest clones take up roughly 7% of the sample.

There are 15 amino acids in the CDR3, from cysteine to phenylalanine inclusive. CDR3 DNA is the only sequence kept; it has 45 bases, read in frame from the first base. The germline V gene (reference sequence) supplies CDR1 SGHNT and CDR2 YYREEE. Trimming removed 0 bases from V and 6 bases from J, leaving 12 bases between the germline ends. The sequencing here drew on peripheral blood mononuclear cells (PBMCs), taken when the disease was refractory, from a patient treated with antithyroid drugs. The sequence came from a female donor with Graves disease. The sequence links TRBV5-4 to TRBJ1-4, with the D segment identity uncertain. The DNA sequence is given as TGTGCCAGCAGCTTGGGGCAGGCCGACCATGAAAAACTGTTTTTT. The resulting protein is CASSLGQADHEKLFF.